This TCR beta chain appears in the sequencing data of a study of T cell clonality in common variable immunodeficiency. This clone was seen at least ten times. The read gets to within 3 residues of the CDR3 end, and the germline J gene fills in the rest. Method: immunoSEQ multiplex PCR; TCRdb's copy keeps in-frame clones and lacks some. The sample presents 35,000 to 55,000 clones, none singletons. The CDR3 is 15 amino acids. Per germline, CDR1 MNHEY and CDR2 SVGEGT. With V trimmed by 5 bases and J by 4 bases, 8 bases remained unmatched. The sequenced sample consisted of peripheral blood mononuclear cells. The clonotype originates from a person between 18 and 69 years old in good health. The rearrangement uses TRBV6-2 or TRBV6-3 and TRBJ2-5, with TRBD2 matching over 9 bases. The CDR3 loop reads CASSDTLAGRETQYF. Partial CDR3 DNA: TGTGCCAGCAGTGACACGCTAGCGGGGCGAGAGACC.